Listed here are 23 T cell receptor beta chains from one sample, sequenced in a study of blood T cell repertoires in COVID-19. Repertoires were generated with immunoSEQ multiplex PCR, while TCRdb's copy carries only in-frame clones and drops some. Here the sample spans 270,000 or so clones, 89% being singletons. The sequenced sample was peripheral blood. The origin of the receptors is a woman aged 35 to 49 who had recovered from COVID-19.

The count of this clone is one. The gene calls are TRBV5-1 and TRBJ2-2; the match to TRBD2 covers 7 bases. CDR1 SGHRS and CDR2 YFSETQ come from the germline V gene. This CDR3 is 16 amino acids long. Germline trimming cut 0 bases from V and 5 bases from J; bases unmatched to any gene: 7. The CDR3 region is CASSLAAGAGTGELFF. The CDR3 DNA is TGCGCCAGCAGCTTGGCCGCGGGAGCGGGGACCGGGGAGCTGTTTTTT.

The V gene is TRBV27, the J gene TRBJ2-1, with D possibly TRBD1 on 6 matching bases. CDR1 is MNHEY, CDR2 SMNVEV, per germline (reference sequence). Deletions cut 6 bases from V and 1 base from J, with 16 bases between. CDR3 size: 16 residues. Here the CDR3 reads CASRVATGNSYNEQFF. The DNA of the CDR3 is TGTGCCAGCAGGGTTGCCACAGGGAATTCCTACAATGAGCAGTTCTTC.

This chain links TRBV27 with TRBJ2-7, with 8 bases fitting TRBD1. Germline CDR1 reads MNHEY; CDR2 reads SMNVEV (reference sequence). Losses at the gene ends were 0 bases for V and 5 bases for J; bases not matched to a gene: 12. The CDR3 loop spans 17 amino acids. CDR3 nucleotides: TGTGCCAGCAGTTTATCCCCTTACTCAGGGGGCCTAAACGAGCAGTACTTC. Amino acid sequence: CASSLSPYSGGLNEQYF.

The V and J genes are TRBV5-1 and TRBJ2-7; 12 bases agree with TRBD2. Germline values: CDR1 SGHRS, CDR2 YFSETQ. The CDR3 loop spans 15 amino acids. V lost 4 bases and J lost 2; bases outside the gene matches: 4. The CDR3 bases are TGCGCCAGCAGCATATGGACTAGCGGGACCTACGAGCAGTACTTC. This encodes CASSIWTSGTYEQYF.

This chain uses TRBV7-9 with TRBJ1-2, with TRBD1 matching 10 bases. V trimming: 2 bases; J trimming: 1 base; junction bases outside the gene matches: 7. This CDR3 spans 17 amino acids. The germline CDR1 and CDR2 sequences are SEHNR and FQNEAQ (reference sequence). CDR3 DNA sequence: TGTGCCAGCAGCTTAACGACAGGGGGCGAGGGTAACTATGGCTACACCTTC. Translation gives CASSLTTGGEGNYGYTF.

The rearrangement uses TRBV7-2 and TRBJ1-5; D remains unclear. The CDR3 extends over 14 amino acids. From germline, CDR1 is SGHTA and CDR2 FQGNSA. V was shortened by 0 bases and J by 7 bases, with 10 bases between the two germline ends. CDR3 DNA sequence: TGTGCCAGCAGCTTAGCGCTTTCTCGGCAGCCCCAGCATTTT. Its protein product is CASSLALSRQPQHF. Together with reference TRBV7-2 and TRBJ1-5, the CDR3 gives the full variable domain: GAGVSQSPSNKVTEKGKDVELRCDPISGHTALYWYRQSLGQGLEFLIYFQGNSAPDKSGLPSDRFSAERTGGSVSTLTIQRTQQEDSAVYLCASSLALSRQPQHFGDGTRLSIL.

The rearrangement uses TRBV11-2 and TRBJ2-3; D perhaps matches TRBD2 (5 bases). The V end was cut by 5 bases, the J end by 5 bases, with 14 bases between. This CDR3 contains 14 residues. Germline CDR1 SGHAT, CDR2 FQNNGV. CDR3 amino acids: CASSPLGVGDTQYF. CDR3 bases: TGTGCCAGCAGCCCCCTCGGGGTCGGAGATACGCAGTATTTT. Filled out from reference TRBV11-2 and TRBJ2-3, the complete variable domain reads EAGVAQSPRYKIIEKRQSVAFWCNPISGHATLYWYQQILGQGPKLLIQFQNNGVVDDSQLPKDRFSAERLKGVDSTLKIQPAKLEDSAVYLCASSPLGVGDTQYFGPGTRLTVL.

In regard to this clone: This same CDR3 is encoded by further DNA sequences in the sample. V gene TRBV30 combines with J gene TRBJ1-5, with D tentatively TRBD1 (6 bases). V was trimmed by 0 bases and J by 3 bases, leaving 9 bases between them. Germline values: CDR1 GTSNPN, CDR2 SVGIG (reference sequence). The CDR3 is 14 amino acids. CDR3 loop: CAWSVQGPNQPQHF. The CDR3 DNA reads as TGTGCCTGGAGTGTACAGGGACCCAATCAGCCCCAGCATTTT.

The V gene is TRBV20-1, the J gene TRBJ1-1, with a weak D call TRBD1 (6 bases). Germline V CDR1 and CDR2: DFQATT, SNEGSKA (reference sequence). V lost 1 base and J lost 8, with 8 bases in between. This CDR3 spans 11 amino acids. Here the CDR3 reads CSARGTAEAFF. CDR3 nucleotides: TGCAGTGCTAGAGGGACAGCAGAAGCTTTCTTT.

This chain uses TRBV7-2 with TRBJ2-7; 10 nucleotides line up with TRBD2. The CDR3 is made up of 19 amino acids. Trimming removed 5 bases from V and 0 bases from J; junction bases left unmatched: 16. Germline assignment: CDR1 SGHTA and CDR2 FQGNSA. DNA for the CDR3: TGTGCCAGCAGCGGTCGTCGGCCTAGCGGGAGCGCAAGCTCCTACGAGCAGTACTTC. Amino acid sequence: CASSGRRPSGSASSYEQYF.

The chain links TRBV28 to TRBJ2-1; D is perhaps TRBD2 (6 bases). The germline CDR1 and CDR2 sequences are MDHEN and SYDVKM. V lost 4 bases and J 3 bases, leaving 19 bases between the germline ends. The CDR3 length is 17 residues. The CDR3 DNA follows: TGTGCCAGCAGTTCGGTGACTAGTTCGCTTCTCTACAATGAGCAGTTCTTC. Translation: CASSSVTSSLLYNEQFF.

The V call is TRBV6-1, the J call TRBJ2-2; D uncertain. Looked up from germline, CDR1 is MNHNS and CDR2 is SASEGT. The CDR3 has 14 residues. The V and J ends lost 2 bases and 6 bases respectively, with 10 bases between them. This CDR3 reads CASSEQLAAGELFF. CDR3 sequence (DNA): TGTGCCAGCAGTGAACAATTGGCGGCCGGGGAGCTGTTTTTT.

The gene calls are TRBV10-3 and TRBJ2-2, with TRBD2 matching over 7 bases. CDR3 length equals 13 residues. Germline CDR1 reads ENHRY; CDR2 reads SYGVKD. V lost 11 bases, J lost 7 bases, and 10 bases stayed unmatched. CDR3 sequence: CAHTAGRDGELFF. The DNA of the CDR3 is TGTGCCCACACCGCAGGGAGGGACGGGGAGCTGTTTTTT.

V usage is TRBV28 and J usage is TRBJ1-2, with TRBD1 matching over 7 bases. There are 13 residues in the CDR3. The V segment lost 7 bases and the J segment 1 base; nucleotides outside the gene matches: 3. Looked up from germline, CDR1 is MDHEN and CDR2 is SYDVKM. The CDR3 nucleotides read TGTGCCAGCACATACAGGGGTAACTATGGCTACACCTTC. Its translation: CASTYRGNYGYTF.

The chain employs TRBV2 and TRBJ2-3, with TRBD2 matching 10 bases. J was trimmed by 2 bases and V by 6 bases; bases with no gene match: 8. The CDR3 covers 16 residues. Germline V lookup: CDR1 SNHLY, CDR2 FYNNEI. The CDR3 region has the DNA TGTGCCAGCAGCAGGCTAGCGGGAGCCCTCACAGATACGCAGTATTTT. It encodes CASSRLAGALTDTQYF.

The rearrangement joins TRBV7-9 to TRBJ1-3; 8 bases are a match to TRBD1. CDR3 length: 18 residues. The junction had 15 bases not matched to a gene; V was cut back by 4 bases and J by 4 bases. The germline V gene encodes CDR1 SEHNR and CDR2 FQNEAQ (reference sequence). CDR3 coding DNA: TGTGCCAGCAGCTCGCGGGACAGGAGAAATGTATTGGGAAACACCATATATTTT. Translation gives CASSSRDRRNVLGNTIYF.

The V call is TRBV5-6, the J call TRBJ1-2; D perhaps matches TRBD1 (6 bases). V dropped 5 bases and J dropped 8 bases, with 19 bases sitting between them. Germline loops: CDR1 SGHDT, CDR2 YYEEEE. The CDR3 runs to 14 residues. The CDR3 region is CASRTKDSPRGYTF. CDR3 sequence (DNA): TGTGCCAGCAGGACGAAGGACAGCCCCCGAGGCTACACCTTC.

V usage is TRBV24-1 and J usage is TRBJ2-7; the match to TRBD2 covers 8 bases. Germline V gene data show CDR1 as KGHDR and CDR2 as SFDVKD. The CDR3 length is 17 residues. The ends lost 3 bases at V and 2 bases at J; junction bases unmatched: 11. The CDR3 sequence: CATSDPVAGGETYEQYF. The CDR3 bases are TGTGCCACCAGTGATCCCGTTGCGGGGGGCGAAACCTACGAGCAGTACTTC.

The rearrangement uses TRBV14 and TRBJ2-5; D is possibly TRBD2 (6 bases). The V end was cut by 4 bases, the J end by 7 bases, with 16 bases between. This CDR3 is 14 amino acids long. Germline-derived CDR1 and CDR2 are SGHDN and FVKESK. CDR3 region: CASSRDFTGRTQYF. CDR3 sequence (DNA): TGTGCCAGCAGCCGGGACTTCACCGGTCGGACCCAGTACTTC.

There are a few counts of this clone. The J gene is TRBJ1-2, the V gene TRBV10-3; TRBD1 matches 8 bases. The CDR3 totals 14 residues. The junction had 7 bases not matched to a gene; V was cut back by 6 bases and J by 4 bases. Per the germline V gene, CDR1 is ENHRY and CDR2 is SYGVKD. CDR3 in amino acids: CAIRGQESSYGYTF. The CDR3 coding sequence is TGTGCCATCAGGGGACAGGAATCTTCCTATGGCTACACCTTC.

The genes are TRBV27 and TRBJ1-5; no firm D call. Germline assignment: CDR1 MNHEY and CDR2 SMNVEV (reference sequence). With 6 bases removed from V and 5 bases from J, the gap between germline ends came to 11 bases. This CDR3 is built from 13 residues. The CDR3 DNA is TGTGCCAGCAGCCGAAAGGGAGATCAGCCCCAGCATTTT. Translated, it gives CASSRKGDQPQHF.

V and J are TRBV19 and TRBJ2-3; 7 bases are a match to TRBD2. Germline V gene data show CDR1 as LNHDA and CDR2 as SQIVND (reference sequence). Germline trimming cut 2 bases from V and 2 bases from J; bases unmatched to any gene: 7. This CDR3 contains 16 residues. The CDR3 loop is CASSIQAAGLTDTQYF. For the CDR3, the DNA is TGTGCCAGTAGTATACAAGCAGCGGGACTCACAGATACGCAGTATTTT.

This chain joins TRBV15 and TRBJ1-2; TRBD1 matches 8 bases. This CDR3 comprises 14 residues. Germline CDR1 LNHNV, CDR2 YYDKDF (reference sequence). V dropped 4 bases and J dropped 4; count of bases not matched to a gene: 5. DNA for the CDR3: TGTGCCACCAGCAAAGACAGGGGACCCTATGGCTACACCTTC. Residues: CATSKDRGPYGYTF.